This TCR beta chain is drawn from a study of PD-L1 blockade in urothelial cancer. V was pared by 6 bases and J by 7 bases, with 12 bases between. The CDR3 runs to 13 residues. The germline V gene has CDR1 SNHLY and CDR2 FYNNEI. Sample time point: peripheral blood 6 weeks after treatment start. Individual patients had between 1 and 8 samples, taken pretreatment and on-treatment. Sequenced by immunoSEQ multiplex PCR; TCRdb stores in-frame clones only, minus some. The table includes about 30,000 clones, roughly 83% detected once. Sequences were derived from PBMCs, sampled around atezolizumab (anti-PD-L1) treatment. The clonotype was recovered from a man in his 70s with urothelial cancer. The J gene is TRBJ2-2, the V gene TRBV2; D is unresolved. CDR3 sequence (DNA): TGTGCCAGCAGGGTGGAGTTTGGCGGGGAGCTGTTTTTT. Amino acid sequence: CASRVEFGGELFF.